This entry features one T cell receptor (beta chain) sequence. Its matching antigen is unknown. Samples of blood were obtained at baseline, on cycle 4 day 1, and on cycle 7 day 1. The entry originates in a study of OX40 agonist ivuxolimab in advanced cancers. About the study: Patients in dose escalation had liver, melanoma, kidney or head and neck cancers. Study results and limitations: The work left the antigen specificity of expanded peripheral T cells undetermined. Low normalized T-cell clonal expansion was additionally recorded for some nonresponders.

The assay was immunoSEQ multiplex PCR, and TCRdb's table has in-frame clones only and misses some. Of fewer than 25,000 clones in the sample, roughly 82% were seen once. Between the trimmed V and J ends, which lost 0 bases and 4 bases, there was a span of 10 bases. The germline gives CDR1 SQVTM, CDR2 ANQGSEA. The CDR3 extends over 13 amino acids. The origin of this receptor is an adult with an advanced solid tumor such as melanoma, head and neck, liver or kidney cancer. The sample consisted of CD4+ or CD8+ T cells sorted from blood, taken in a trial of the OX40 agonist ivuxolimab. The gene calls are TRBV29-1 and TRBJ2-7; D possibly corresponds to TRBD1 (6 bases). The CDR3, as DNA: TGCAGCGTTGAAGATAGGGGGACATACGAGCAGTACTTC. This codes for CSVEDRGTYEQYF.